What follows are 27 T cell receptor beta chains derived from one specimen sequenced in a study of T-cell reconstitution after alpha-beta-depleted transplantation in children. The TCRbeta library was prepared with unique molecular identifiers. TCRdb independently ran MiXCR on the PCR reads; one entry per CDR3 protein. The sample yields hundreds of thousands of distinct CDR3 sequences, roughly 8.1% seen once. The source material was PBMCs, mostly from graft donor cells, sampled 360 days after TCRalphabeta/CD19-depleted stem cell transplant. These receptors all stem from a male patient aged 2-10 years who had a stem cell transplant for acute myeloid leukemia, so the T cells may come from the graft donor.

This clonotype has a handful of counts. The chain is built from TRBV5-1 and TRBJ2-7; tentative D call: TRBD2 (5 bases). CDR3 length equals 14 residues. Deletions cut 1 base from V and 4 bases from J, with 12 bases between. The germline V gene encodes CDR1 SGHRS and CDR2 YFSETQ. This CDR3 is CASSLRERIYEQYF. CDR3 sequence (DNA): TGCGCCAGCAGCTTGAGGGAGAGAATTTACGAGCAGTACTTC. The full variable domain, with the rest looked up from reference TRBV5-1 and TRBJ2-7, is KAGVTQTPRYLIKTRGQQVTLSCSPISGHRSVSWYQQTPGQGLQFLFEYFSETQRNKGNFPGRFSGRQFSNSRSEMNVSTLELGDSALYLCASSLRERIYEQYFGPGTRLTVT.

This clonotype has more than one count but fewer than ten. The CDR3 sequence: CASRTGTGSETQYF. The CDR3 coding sequence is TGTGCCAGCAGAACCGGGACAGGTTCGGAGACCCAGTACTTC. The genes are TRBV6-2 or TRBV6-3 and TRBJ2-5; 8 bases are shared with TRBD1. The CDR3 is made up of 14 amino acids. J lost 5 bases, V lost 6 bases, and 8 bases had no gene match. CDR1 is MNHEY and CDR2 is SVGEGT in the germline V gene.

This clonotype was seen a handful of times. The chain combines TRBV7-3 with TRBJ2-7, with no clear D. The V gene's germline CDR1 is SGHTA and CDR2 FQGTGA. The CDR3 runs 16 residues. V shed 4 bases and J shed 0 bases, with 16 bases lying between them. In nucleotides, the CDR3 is TGTGCCAGCAGCTCCTTGCCGGGCCGAAGCTCCTACGAGCAGTACTTC. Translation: CASSSLPGRSSYEQYF.

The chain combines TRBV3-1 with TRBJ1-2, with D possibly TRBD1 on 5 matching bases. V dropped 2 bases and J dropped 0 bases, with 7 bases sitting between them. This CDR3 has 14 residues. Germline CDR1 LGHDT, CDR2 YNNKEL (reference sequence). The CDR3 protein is CASSQQGTNYGYTF. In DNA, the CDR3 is TGTGCCAGCAGCCAACAGGGTACTAACTATGGCTACACCTTC.

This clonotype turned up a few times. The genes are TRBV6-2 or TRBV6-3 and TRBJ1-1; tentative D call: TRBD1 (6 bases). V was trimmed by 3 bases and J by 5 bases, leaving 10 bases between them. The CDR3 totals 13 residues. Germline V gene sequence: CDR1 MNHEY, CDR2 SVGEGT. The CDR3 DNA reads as TGTGCCAGCAGTTATCAGGGGCCGACTGAAGCTTTCTTT. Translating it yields CASSYQGPTEAFF.

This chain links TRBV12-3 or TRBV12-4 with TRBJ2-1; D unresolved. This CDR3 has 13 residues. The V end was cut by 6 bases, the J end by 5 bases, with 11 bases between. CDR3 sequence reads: CASSPGFHNEQFF. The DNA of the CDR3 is TGTGCCAGCAGCCCCGGGTTTCACAATGAGCAGTTCTTC.

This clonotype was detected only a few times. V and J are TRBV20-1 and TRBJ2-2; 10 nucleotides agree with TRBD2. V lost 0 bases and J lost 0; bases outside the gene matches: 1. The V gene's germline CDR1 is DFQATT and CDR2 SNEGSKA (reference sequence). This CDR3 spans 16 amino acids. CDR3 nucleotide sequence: TGCAGTGCTAGAGATCTAGCGGGAGCGAACACCGGGGAGCTGTTTTTT. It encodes CSARDLAGANTGELFF.

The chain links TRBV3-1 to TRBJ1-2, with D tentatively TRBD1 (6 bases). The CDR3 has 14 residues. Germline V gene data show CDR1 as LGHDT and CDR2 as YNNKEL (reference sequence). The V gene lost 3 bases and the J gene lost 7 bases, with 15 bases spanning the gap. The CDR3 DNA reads TGTGCCAGCAGCCAGAACAGGGTTTGGAGTGGCTACACCTTC. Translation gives CASSQNRVWSGYTF.

CDR3: CASSLLRRERIFNEQFF. CDR3 nucleotide sequence: TGCGCCAGCAGCTTACTCAGGAGGGAACGGATTTTCAATGAGCAGTTCTTC. The chain carries TRBV5-1 and TRBJ2-1; TRBD2 might be the D (6 bases). Trimming left V 2 bases short and J 6 bases short, with 21 bases between. CDR3 length equals 17 residues. Germline CDR1 and CDR2: SGHRS and YFSETQ.

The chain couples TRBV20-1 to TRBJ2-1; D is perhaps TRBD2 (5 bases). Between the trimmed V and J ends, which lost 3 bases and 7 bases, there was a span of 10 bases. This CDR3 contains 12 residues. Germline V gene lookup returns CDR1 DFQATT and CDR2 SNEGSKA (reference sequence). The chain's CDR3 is CSASLLGNEQFF. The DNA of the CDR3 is TGCAGTGCTAGCCTACTAGGAAATGAGCAGTTCTTC.

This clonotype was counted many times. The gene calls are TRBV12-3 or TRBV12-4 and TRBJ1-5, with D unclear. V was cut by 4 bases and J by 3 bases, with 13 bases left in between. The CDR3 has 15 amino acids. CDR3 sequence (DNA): TGTGCCAGCAGTTCGGACGGAAGAAACAATCAGCCCCAGCATTTT. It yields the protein CASSSDGRNNQPQHF.

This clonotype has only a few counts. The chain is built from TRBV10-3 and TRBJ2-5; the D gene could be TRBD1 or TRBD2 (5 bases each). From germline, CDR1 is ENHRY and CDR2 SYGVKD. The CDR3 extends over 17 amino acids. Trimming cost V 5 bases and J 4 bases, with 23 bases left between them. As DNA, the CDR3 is TGTGCCATCAGTCTCAACCCCGGGACGGTGACTCGAGAGACCCAGTACTTC. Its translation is CAISLNPGTVTRETQYF.

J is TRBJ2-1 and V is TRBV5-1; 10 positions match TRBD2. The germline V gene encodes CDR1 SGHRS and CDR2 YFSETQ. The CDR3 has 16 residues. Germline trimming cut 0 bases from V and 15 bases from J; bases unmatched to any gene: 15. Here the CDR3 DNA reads TGCGCCAGCAGCTTGGGGGATCTAGCGGGGGCCGTTCCGCGGTTCTTC. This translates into CASSLGDLAGAVPRFF.

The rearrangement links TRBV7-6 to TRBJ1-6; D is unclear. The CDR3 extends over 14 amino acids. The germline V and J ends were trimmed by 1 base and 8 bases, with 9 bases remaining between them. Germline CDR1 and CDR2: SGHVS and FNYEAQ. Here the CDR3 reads CASSLEQSHSPLHF. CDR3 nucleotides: TGTGCCAGCAGCTTAGAACAGAGCCATTCACCCCTCCACTTT.

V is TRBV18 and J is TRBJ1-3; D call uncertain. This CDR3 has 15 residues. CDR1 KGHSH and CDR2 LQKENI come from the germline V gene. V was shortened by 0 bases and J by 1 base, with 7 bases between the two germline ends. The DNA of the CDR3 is TGTGCCAGCTCACCACCGTCGGGGTCTGGAAACACCATATATTTT. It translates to CASSPPSGSGNTIYF.

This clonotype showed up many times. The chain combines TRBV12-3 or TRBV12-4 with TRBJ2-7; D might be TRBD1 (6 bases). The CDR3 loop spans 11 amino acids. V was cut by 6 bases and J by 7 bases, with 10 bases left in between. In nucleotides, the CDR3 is TGTGCCAGCAGCCCAGGGGAAGAGCAGTACTTC. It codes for CASSPGEEQYF.

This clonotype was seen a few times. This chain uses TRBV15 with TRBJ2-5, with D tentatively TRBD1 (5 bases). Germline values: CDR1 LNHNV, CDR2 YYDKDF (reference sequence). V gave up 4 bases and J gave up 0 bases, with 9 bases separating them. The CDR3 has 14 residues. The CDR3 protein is CATSIQGYQETQYF. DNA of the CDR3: TGTGCCACCAGCATCCAGGGATACCAAGAGACCCAGTACTTC.

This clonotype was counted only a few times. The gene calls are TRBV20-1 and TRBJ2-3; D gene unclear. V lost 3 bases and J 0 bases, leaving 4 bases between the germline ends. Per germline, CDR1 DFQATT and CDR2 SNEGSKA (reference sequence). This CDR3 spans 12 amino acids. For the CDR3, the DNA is TGCAGTGCTAGGGGCAGCACAGATACGCAGTATTTT. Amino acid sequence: CSARGSTDTQYF.

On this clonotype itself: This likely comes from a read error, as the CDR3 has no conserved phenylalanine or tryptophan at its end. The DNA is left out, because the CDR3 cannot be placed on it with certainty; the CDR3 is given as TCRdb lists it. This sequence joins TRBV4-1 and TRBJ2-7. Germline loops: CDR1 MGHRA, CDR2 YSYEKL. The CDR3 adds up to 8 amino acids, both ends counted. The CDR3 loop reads CASSLAIC.

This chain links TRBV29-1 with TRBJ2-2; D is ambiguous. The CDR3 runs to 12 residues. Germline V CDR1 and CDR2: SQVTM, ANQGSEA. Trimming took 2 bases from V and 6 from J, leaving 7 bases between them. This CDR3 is CSVETAPGELFF. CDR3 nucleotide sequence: TGCAGCGTTGAAACAGCCCCCGGGGAGCTGTTTTTT.

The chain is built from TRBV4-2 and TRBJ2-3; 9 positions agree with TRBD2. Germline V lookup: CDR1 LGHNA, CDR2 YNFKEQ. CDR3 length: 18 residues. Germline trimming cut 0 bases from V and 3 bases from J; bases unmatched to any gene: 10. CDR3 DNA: TGTGCCAGCAGCCAAGAGGGAACGGGACTAGCAAGAACAGATACGCAGTATTTT. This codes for CASSQEGTGLARTDTQYF.

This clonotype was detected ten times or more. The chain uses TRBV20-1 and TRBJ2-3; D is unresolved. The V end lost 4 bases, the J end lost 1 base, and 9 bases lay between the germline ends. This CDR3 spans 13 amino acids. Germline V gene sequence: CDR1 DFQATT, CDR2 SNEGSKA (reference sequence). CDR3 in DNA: TGCAGTGCTACCGGACGGGGCACAGATACGCAGTATTTT. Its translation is CSATGRGTDTQYF.

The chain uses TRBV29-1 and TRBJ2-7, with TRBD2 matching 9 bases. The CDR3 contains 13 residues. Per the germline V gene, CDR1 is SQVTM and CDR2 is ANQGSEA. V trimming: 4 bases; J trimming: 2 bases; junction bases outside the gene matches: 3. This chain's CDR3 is CSVGGRAPYEQYF. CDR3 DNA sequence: TGCAGCGTTGGCGGGAGGGCCCCCTACGAGCAGTACTTC.

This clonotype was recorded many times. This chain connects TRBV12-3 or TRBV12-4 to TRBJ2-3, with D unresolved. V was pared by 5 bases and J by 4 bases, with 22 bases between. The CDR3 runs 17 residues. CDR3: CASSPGRYSREADTQYF. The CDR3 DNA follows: TGTGCCAGCAGTCCCGGCCGGTACTCCCGCGAGGCAGATACGCAGTATTTT.

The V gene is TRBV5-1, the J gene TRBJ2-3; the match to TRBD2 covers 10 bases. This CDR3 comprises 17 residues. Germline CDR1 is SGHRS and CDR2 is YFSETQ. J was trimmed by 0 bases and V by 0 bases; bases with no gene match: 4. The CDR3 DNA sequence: TGCGCCAGCAGCTTGGGGGCGACTAGCGGGAGCACAGATACGCAGTATTTT. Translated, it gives CASSLGATSGSTDTQYF.

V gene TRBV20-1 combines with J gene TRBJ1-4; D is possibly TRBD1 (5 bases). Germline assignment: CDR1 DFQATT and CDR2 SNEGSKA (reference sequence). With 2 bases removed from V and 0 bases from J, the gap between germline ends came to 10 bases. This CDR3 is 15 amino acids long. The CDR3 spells CSARNGGTTNEKLFF. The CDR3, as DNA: TGCAGTGCTAGAAACGGGGGAACAACTAATGAAAAACTGTTTTTT.

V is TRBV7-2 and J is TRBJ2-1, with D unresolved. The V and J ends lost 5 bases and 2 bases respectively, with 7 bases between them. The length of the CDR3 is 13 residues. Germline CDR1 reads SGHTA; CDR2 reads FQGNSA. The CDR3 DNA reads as TGTGCCAGCAGCCTCCTGGCCTACAATGAGCAGTTCTTC. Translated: CASSLLAYNEQFF.